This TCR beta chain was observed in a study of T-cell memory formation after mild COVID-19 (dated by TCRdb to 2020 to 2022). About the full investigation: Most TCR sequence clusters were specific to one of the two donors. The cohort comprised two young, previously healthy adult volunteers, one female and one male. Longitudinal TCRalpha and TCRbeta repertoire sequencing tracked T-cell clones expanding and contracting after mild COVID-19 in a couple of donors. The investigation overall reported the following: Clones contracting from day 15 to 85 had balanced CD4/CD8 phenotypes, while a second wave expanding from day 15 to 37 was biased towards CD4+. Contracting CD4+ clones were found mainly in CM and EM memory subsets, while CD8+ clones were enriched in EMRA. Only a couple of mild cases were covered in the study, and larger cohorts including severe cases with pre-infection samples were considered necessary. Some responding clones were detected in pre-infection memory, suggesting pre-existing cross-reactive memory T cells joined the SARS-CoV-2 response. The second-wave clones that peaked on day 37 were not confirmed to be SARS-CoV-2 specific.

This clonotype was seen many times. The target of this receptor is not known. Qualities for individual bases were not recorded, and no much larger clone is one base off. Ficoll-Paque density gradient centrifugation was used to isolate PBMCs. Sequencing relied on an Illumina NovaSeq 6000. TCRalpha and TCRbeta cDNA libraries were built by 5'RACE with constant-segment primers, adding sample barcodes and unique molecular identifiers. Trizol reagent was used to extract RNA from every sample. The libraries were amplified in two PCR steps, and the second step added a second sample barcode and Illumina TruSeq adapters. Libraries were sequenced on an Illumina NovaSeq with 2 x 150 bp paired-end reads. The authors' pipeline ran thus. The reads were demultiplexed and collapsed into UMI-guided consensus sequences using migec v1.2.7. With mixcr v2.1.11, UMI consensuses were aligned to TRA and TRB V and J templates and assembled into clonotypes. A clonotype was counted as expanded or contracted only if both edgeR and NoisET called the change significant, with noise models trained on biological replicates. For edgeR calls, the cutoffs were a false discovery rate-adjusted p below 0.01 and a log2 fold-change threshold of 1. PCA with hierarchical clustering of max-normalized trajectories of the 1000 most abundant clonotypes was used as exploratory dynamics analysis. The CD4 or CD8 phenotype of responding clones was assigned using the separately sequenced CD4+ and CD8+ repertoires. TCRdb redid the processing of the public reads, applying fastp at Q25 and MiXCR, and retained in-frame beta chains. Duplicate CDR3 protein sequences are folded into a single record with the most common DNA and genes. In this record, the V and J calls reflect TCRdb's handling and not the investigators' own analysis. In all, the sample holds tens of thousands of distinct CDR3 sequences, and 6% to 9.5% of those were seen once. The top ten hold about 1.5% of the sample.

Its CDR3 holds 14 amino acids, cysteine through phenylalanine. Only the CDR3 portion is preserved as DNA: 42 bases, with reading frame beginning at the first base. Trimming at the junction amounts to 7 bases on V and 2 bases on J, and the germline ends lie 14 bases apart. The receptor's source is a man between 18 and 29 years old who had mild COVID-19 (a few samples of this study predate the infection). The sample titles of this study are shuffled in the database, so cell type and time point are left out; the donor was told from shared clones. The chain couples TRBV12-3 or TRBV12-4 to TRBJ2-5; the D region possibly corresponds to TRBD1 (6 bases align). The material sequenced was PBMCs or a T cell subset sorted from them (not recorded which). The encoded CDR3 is CASTARGWQETQYF. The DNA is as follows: TGTGCCAGCACCGCGAGGGGGTGGCAAGAGACCCAGTACTTC.